The entry below describes one T cell receptor beta chain. A single record per CDR3 protein comes from TCRdb applying MiXCR to the RT-PCR reads. There are around 90,000 distinct CDR3 sequences in the sample; roughly 50% occur only once, and roughly 64% lies in the top ten. The data originate from a study of patients and donors after allogeneic stem cell transplantation. J was trimmed by 7 bases and V by 7 bases; bases with no gene match: 15. Germline CDR1 reads SEHNR; CDR2 reads FQNEAQ (reference sequence). This CDR3 comprises 16 residues. The V and J genes are TRBV7-9 and TRBJ2-1, with 8 positions matching TRBD2. Sequenced sample: blood, either unsorted or a sorted T cell fraction (not recorded which). This TCR came from a human donor who was either an allogeneic HSCT recipient or a stem cell or donor lymphocyte infusion donor (not recorded which). It is not recorded whose cells these are; they may come from a transplant donor. The CDR3 DNA is TGTGCCAGCATAGGGCGGGAGGTAATGGTTGAAAATGAGCAGTTCTTC. It is translated as CASIGREVMVENEQFF.